This T cell receptor (beta chain) derives from a study of T cell changes during pregnancy in multiple sclerosis. Libraries were prepared by immunoSEQ multiplex PCR; TCRdb keeps only in-frame clonotypes and omits some of them. The sample lists about 57,000 clones, approximately 90% occurring once. Germline CDR1 is ENHRY and CDR2 is SYGVKD. The ends lost 0 bases at V and 2 bases at J; junction bases unmatched: 7. CDR3 size: 17 residues. The sequence came from a female donor in good health, enrolled as a control in a pregnancy study. The V gene is TRBV10-3, the J gene TRBJ2-3; 8 bases are a match to TRBD2. The material was peripheral blood, obtained after pregnancy. CDR3 residues: CAISESGGGRSTDTQYF. The CDR3 nucleotides are TGTGCCATCAGTGAGTCGGGGGGCGGGAGGTCCACAGATACGCAGTATTTT.